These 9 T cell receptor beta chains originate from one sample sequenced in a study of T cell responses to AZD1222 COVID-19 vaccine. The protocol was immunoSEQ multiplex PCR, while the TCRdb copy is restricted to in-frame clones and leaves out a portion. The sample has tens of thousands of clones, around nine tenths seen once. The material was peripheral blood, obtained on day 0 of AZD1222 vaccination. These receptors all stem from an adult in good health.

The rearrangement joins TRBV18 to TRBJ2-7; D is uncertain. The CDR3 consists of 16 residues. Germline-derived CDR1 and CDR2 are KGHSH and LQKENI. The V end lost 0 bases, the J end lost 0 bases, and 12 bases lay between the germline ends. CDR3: CASSPPLHSPSYEQYF. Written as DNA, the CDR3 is TGTGCCAGCTCACCACCGCTGCACAGTCCCTCCTACGAGCAGTACTTC.

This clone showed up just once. The CDR3 coding sequence is TGTGCCAGCAGCCCGCCGACAGGGCTGGGCGCTTTCTTT. Translation: CASSPPTGLGAFF. The chain couples TRBV3-1 (or the pseudogene TRBV3-2) to TRBJ1-1; 7 nucleotides align to TRBD1. V shed 4 bases and J 11 bases; nucleotides not matched to a gene: 10. This CDR3 contains 13 residues. Per germline, CDR1 LGHDT and CDR2 YNNKEL (reference sequence).

CDR3 sequence: CATSDRTGGLNQPQHF. The CDR3 coding sequence is TGTGCCACCAGTGACCGGACAGGGGGCCTCAATCAGCCCCAGCATTTT. This chain connects TRBV24-1 to TRBJ1-5; 11 bases are shared with TRBD1. Germline trimming cut 4 bases from V and 3 bases from J; bases unmatched to any gene: 4. Germline V lookup: CDR1 KGHDR, CDR2 SFDVKD. The CDR3 is made up of 16 amino acids.

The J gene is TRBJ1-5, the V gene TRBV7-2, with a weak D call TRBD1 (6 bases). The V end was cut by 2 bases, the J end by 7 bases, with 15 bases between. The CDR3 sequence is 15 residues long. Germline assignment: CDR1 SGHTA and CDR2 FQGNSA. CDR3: CASSLRGGREQPQHF. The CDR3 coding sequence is TGTGCCAGCAGCTTAAGGGGGGGACGAGAGCAGCCCCAGCATTTT.

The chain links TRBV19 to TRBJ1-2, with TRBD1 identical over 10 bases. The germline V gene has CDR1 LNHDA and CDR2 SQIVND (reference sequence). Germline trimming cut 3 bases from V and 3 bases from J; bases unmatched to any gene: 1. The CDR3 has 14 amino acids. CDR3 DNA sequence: TGTGCCAGTAGTATGACAGGGGGCGACTATGGCTACACCTTC. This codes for CASSMTGGDYGYTF.

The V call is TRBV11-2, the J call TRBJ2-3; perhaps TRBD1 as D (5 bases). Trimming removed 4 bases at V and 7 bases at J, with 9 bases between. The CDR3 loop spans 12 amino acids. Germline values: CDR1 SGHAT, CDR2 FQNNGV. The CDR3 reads CASSSSGNTQYF. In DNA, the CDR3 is TGTGCCAGCAGCTCCTCAGGGAATACGCAGTATTTT.

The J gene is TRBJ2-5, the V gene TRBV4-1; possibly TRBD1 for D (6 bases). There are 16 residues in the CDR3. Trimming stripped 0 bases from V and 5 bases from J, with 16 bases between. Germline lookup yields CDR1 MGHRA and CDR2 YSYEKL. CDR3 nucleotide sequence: TGCGCCAGCAGCCAAGAGCCCGGGACACCTCGGGAGACCCAGTACTTC. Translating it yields CASSQEPGTPRETQYF.

The CDR3 bases are TGTGCCAGCAGTGAATTTTTGACAGGGGCCGACGAGCAGTACTTC. This codes for CASSEFLTGADEQYF. The chain employs TRBV25-1 and TRBJ2-7; 8 nucleotides agree with TRBD1. Losses at the gene ends were 1 base for V and 5 bases for J; bases not matched to a gene: 7. Looked up from germline, CDR1 is MGHDK and CDR2 is SYGVNS. The CDR3 loop spans 15 amino acids.

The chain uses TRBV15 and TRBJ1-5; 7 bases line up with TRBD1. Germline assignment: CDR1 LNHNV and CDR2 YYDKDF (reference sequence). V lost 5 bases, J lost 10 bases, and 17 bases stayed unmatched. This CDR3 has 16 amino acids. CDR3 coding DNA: TGTGCCACCAGCGGAAGAAGACAGGGCGCCTATGATCCCCAGCATTTT. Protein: CATSGRRQGAYDPQHF. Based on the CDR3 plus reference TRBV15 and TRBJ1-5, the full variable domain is DAMVIQNPRYQVTQFGKPVTLSCSQTLNHNVMYWYQQKSSQAPKLLFHYYDKDFNNEADTPDNFQSRRPNTSFCFLDIRSPGLGDTAMYLCATSGRRQGAYDPQHFGDGTRLSIL.